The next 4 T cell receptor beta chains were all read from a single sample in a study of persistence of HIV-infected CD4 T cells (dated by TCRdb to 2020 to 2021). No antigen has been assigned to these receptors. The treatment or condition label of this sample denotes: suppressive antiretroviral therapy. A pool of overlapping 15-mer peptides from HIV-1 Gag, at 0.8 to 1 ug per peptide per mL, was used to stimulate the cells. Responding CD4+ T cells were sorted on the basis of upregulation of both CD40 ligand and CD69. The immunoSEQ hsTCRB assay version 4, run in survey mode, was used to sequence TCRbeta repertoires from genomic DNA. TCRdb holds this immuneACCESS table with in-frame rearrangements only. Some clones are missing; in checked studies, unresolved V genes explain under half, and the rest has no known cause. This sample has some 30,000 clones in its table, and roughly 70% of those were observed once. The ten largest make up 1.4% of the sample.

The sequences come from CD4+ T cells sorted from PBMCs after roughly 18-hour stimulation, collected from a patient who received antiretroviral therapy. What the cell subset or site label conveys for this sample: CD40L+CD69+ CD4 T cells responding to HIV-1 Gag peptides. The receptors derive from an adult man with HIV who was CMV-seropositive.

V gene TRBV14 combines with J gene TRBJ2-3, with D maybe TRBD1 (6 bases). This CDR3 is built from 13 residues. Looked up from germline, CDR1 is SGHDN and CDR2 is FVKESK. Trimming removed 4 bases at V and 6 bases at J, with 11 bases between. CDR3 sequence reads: CASSLLGGDTQYF. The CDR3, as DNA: TGTGCCAGCAGCCTCCTAGGGGGTGATACGCAGTATTTT.

CDR3: CASSPWGGRTDTQYF. The CDR3 bases are TGTGCCAGCAGCCCTTGGGGGGGGAGGACAGATACGCAGTATTTT. The rearrangement links TRBV7-3 to TRBJ2-3; 7 positions match TRBD2. CDR1 SGHTA and CDR2 FQGTGA come from the germline V gene. V lost 5 bases and J lost 3; bases outside the gene matches: 8. This CDR3 comprises 15 residues.

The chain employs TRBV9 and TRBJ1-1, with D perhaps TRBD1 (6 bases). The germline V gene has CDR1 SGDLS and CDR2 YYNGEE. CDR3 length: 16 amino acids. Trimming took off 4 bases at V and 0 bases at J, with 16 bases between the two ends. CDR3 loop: CASSPGAEVMNTEAFF. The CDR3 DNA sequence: TGTGCCAGCAGCCCAGGGGCAGAAGTCATGAACACTGAAGCTTTCTTT.

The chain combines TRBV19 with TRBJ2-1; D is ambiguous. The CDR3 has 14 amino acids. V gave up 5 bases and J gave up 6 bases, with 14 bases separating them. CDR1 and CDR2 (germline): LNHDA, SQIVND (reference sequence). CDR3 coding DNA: TGTGCCAGTAGTCCCCGGCCGGGCAGCAATGAGCAGTTCTTC. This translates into CASSPRPGSNEQFF. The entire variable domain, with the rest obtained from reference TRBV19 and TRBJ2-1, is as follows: DGGITQSPKYLFRKEGQNVTLSCEQNLNHDAMYWYRQDPGQGLRLIYYSQIVNDFQKGDIAEGYSVSREKKESFPLTVTSAQKNPTAFYLCASSPRPGSNEQFFGPGTRLTVL.